Listed here are 17 T cell receptor beta chains from one sample, sequenced in a study of T cells expressing NK-cell markers. TCRdb reprocessed the 5' RACE reads and stores each CDR3 protein as one record, lacking DNA. The repertoire table contains a few hundred thousand distinct CDR3 sequences. The sequencing sample was made of blood T cells: a sorted CD56 or NKG2C T cell subset, CD4+ or CD8+ T cells, or bulk PBMC T cells (not recorded which). The origin of the receptors is a man younger than 35 in good health.

This chain uses TRBV5-4 with TRBJ2-1. CDR1 SGHNT and CDR2 YYREEE come from the germline V gene (reference sequence). CDR3 length: 14 residues. The CDR3 protein is CASSLKLAPNEQFF.

The chain is built from TRBV5-6 and TRBJ2-1; TCRdb's D call, TRBD1, is unchecked because there is no DNA. The CDR3 runs 14 residues. Germline V gene lookup returns CDR1 SGHDT and CDR2 YYEEEE. CDR3 loop: CASSPPGTYNEQFF.

The chain is built from TRBV15 and TRBJ2-2; no DNA is available, so the TRBD2 call from TCRdb remains unchecked. Germline V gene sequence: CDR1 LNHNV, CDR2 YYDKDF (reference sequence). The CDR3 runs to 15 residues. CDR3 region: CATSRVFGGPGELFF.

The V and J genes are TRBV7-3 and TRBJ2-5; TCRdb picks TRBD1, but there is no DNA to check that call. Germline loops: CDR1 SGHTA, CDR2 FQGTGA. CDR3 length: 13 residues. Here the CDR3 reads CASSFGAAETQYF.

The chain links TRBV6-1 to TRBJ1-5. The CDR3 runs 18 residues. The germline V gene encodes CDR1 MNHNS and CDR2 SASEGT. The CDR3 loop reads CASSEISRHSYSNQPQHF.

The CDR3 reads CASSEGLGEQFF. V and J are TRBV5-5 and TRBJ2-1. This CDR3 is built from 12 residues. The germline CDR1 and CDR2 sequences are SGHKS and YYEKEE (reference sequence).

V gene TRBV11-2 combines with J gene TRBJ2-6. This CDR3 has 18 residues. Germline assignment: CDR1 SGHAT and CDR2 FQNNGV. This chain's CDR3 is CASSLKATVLSGANVLTF.

The chain employs TRBV6-1 and TRBJ2-5; no DNA is available, so the TRBD1 call from TCRdb remains unchecked. The germline CDR1 and CDR2 sequences are MNHNS and SASEGT. This CDR3 is built from 15 residues. The CDR3: CASSTPGQGGETQYF.

V and J are TRBV4-2 and TRBJ2-3. CDR3 length equals 15 residues. The germline V gene has CDR1 LGHNA and CDR2 YNFKEQ. The CDR3 spells CASSQDHVSTDTQYF.

V and J are TRBV7-2 and TRBJ2-3; with no DNA, the TCRdb D assignment of TRBD1 cannot be verified. Germline V gene lookup returns CDR1 SGHTA and CDR2 FQGNSA. This CDR3 has 15 residues. The CDR3 sequence: CASSFGTGSTDTQYF.

The rearrangement uses TRBV20-1 and TRBJ2-1; TCRdb reports TRBD2, a call that lacks DNA to check it against. CDR3 size: 15 residues. Germline V gene sequence: CDR1 DFQATT, CDR2 SNEGSKA (reference sequence). The CDR3 is CRADRGGDLYNEQFF.

The chain has TRBV27 and TRBJ1-1; absent DNA, TCRdb's TRBD1 call cannot be checked. Germline V lookup: CDR1 MNHEY, CDR2 SMNVEV (reference sequence). This CDR3 is built from 15 residues. The CDR3 loop is CASSWTGGVNTEAFF.

The J gene is TRBJ2-3, the V gene TRBV7-2. This CDR3 spans 15 amino acids. CDR1 is SGHTA, CDR2 FQGNSA, per germline. The CDR3 protein is CASSLFNSDTDTQYF.

This chain connects TRBV29-1 to TRBJ1-1. This CDR3 is 13 amino acids long. Germline lookup yields CDR1 SQVTM and CDR2 ANQGSEA. CDR3: CSVVDRQGTEAFF.

The chain is built from TRBV11-1 and TRBJ2-3; TCRdb gives TRBD2 as the D gene, but with no DNA this cannot be confirmed. The germline V gene encodes CDR1 SGHAT and CDR2 FQDESV (reference sequence). The CDR3 spans 16 residues. This chain's CDR3 is CASTRTGTRRADTQYF.

The chain's CDR3 is CASSWEGGSSSEQFF. The J gene is TRBJ2-1, the V gene TRBV5-1; the TCRdb call, TRBD2, lacks DNA for checking. Germline V gene data show CDR1 as SGHRS and CDR2 as YFSETQ. This CDR3 is built from 15 residues.

The rearrangement links TRBV28 to TRBJ1-5; the TCRdb call, TRBD1, lacks DNA for checking. This CDR3 contains 14 residues. The germline V gene encodes CDR1 MDHEN and CDR2 SYDVKM. The CDR3 loop reads CASSSRRGSQPQHF. Variable domain in full (rest from reference TRBV28 and TRBJ1-5): DVKVTQSSRYLVKRTGEKVFLECVQDMDHENMFWYRQDPGLGLRLIYFSYDVKMKEKGDIPEGYSVSREKKERFSLILESASTNQTSMYLCASSSRRGSQPQHFGDGTRLSIL.